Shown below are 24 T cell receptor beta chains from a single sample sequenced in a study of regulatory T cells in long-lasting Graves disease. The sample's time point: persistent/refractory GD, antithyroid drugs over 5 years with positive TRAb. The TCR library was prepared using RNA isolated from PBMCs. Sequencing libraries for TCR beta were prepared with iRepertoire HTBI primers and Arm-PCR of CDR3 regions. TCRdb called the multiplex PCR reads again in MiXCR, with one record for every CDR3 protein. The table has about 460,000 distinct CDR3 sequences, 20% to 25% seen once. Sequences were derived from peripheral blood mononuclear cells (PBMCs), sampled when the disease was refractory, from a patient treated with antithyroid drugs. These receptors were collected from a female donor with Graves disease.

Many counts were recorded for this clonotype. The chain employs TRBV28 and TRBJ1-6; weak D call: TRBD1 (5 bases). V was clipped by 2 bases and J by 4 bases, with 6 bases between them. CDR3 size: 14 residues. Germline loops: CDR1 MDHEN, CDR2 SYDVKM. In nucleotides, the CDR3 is TGTGCCAGCAGTTTACGGGGGTATAATTCACCCCTCCACTTT. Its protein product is CASSLRGYNSPLHF.

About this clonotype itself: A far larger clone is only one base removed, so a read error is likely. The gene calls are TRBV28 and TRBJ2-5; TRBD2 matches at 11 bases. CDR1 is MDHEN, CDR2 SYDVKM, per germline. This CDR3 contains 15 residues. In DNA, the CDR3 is TGTGCCAGCAGCGTACTAGCGGGAGTTCAAGAGATCCAGTACTTC. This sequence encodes CASSVLAGVQEIQYF.

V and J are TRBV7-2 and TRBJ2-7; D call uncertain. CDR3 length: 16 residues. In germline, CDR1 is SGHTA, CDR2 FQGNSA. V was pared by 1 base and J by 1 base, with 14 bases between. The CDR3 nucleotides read TGTGCCAGCAGCTTAGGGGTCCTCGGGTCTTCCTACGAGCAGTACTTC. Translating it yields CASSLGVLGSSYEQYF.

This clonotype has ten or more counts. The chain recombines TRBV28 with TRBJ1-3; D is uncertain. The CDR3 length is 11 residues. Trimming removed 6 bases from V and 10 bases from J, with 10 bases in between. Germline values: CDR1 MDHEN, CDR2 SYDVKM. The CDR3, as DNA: TGTGCCAGCAGCTCCCCAAGGACCATATATTTT. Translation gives CASSSPRTIYF.

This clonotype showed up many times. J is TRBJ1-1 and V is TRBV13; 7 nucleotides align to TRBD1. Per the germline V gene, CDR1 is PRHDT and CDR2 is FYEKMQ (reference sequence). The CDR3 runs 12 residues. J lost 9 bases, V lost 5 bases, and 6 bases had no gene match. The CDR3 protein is CASSGTQGKAFF. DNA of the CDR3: TGTGCCAGCAGCGGGACACAGGGGAAAGCTTTCTTT.

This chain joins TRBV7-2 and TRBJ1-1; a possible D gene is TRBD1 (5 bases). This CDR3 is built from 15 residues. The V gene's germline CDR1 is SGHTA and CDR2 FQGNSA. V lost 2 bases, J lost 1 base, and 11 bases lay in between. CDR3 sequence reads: CASSLNGGRNTEAFF. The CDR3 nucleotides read TGTGCCAGCAGCTTAAACGGGGGACGGAACACTGAAGCTTTCTTT.

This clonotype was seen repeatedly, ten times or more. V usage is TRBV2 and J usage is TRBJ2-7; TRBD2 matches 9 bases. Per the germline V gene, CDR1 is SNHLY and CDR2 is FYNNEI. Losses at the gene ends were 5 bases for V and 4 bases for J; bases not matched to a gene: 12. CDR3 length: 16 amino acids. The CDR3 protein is CASSWALAGENYEQYF. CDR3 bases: TGTGCCAGCAGTTGGGCGTTAGCGGGAGAAAATTACGAGCAGTACTTC.

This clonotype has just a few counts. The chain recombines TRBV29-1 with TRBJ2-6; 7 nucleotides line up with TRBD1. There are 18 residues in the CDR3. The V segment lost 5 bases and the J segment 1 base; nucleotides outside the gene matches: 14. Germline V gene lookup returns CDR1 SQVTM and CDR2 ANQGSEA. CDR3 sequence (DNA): TGCAGCGTTAAACAGGGGACGGGACAGCCGTCTGGGGCCAACGTCCTGACTTTC. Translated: CSVKQGTGQPSGANVLTF.

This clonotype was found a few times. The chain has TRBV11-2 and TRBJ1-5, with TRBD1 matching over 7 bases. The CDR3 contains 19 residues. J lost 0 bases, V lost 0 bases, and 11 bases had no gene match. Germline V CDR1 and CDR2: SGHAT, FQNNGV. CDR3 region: CASSLERYGTVYSNQPQHF. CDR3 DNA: TGTGCCAGCAGCTTAGAACGATATGGGACAGTCTATAGCAATCAGCCCCAGCATTTT. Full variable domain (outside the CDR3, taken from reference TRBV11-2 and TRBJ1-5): EAGVAQSPRYKIIEKRQSVAFWCNPISGHATLYWYQQILGQGPKLLIQFQNNGVVDDSQLPKDRFSAERLKGVDSTLKIQPAKLEDSAVYLCASSLERYGTVYSNQPQHFGDGTRLSIL.

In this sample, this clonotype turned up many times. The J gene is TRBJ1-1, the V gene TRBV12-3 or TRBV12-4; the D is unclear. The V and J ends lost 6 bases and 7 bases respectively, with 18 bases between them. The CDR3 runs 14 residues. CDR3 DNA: TGTGCCAGCAGCCCGACGACCCTTCCACGTGAAGCTTTCTTT. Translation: CASSPTTLPREAFF.

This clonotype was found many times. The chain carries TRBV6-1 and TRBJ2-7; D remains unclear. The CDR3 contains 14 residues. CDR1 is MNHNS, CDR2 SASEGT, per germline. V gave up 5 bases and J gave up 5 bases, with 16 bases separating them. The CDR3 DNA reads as TGTGCCAGCAGTCGTCCAGGACCAGGCGACGAGCAGTACTTC. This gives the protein CASSRPGPGDEQYF.

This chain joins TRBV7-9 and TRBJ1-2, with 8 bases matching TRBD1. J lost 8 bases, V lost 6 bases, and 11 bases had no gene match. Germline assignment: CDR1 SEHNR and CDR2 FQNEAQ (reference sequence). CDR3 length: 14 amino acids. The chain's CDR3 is CASSRTGTPEGYTF. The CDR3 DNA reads TGTGCCAGCAGTCGGACAGGGACGCCAGAGGGCTACACCTTC. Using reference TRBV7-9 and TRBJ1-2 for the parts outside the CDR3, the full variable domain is DTGVSQNPRHKITKRGQNVTFRCDPISEHNRLYWYRQTLGQGPEFLTYFQNEAQLEKSRLLSDRFSAERPKGSFSTLEIQRTEQGDSAMYLCASSRTGTPEGYTFGSGTRLTVV.

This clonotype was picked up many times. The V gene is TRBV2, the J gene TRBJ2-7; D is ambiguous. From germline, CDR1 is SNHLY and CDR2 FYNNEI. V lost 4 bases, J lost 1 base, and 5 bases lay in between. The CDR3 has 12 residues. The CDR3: CASSAESYEQYF. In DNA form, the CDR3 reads TGTGCCAGCAGTGCGGAGTCCTACGAGCAGTACTTC.

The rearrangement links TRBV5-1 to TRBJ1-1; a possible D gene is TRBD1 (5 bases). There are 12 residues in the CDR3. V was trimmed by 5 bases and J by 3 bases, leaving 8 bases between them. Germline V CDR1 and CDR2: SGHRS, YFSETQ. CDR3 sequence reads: CASRRGDTEAFF. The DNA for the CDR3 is TGCGCCAGCAGACGGGGGGACACTGAAGCTTTCTTT.

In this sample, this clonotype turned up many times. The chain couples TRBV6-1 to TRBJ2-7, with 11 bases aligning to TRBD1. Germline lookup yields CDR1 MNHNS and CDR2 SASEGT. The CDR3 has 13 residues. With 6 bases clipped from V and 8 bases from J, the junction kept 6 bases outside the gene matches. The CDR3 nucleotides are TGTGCCAGCAGCCTCGGACAGGGGGCGAAGCAGTACTTC. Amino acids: CASSLGQGAKQYF.

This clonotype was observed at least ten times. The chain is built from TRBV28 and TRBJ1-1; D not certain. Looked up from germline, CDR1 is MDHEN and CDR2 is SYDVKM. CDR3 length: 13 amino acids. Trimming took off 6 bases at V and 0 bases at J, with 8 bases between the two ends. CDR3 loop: CASRGRMNTEAFF. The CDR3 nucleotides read TGTGCCAGCAGGGGCAGGATGAACACTGAAGCTTTCTTT.

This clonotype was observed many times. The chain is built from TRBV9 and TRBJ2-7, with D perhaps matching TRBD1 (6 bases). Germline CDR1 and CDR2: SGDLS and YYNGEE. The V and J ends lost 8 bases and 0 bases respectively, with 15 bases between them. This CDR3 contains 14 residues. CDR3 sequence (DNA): TGTGCCAGTAGTGTTGGGGGCAGCTCCTACGAGCAGTACTTC. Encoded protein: CASSVGGSSYEQYF. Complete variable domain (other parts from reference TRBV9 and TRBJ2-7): DSGVTQTPKHLITATGQRVTLRCSPRSGDLSVYWYQQSLDQGLQFLIQYYNGEERAKGNILERFSAQQFPDLHSELNLSSLELGDSALYFCASSVGGSSYEQYFGPGTRLTVT.

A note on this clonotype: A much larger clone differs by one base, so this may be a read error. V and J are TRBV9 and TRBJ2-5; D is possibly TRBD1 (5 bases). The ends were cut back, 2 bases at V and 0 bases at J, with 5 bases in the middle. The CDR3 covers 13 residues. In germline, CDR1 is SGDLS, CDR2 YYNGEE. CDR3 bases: TGTGCCAGCAGCGTGGACAACCAAGAGACCCAGTACTTC. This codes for CASSVDNQETQYF.

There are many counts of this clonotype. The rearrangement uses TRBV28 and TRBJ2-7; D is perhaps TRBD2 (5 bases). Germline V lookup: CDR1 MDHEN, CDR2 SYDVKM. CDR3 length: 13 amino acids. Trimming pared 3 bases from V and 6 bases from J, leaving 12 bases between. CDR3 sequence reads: CASSFWKAGEQYF. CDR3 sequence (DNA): TGTGCCAGCAGTTTCTGGAAGGCGGGCGAGCAGTACTTC.

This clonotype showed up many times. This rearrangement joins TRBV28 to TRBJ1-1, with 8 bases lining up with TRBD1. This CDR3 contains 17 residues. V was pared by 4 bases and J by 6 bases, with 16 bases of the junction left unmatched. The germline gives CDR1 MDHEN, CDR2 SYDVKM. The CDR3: CASSWTGLTGGGAEAFF. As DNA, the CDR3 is TGTGCCAGCAGTTGGACCGGCCTCACAGGGGGTGGGGCTGAAGCTTTCTTT.

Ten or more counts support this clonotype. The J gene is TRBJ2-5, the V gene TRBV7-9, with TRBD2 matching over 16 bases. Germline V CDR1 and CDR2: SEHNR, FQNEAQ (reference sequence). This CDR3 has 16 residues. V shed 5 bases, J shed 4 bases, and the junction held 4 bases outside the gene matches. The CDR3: CASSLGTSGRAETQYF. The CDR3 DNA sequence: TGTGCCAGCAGCCTTGGGACTAGCGGGAGGGCAGAGACCCAGTACTTC.

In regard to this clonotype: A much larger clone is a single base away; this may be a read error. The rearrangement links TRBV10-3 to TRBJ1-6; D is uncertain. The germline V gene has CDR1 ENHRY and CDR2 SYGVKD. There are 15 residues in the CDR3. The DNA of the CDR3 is TGTGCCATCAGCGAGTTACAAGGGTCCGACTCACCCCTCCACTTT. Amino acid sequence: CAISELQGSDSPLHF.

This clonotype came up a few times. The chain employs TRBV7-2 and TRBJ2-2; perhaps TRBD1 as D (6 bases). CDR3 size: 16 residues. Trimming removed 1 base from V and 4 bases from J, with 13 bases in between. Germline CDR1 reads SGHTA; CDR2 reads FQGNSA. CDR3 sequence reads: CASSLVGGQITGELFF. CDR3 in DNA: TGTGCCAGCAGCTTAGTAGGAGGACAGATCACCGGGGAGCTGTTTTTT.

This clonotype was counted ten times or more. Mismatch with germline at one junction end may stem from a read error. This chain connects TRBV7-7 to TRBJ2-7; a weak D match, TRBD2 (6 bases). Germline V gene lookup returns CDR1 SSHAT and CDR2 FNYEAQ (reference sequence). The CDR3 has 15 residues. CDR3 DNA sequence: TGTGCTAGCAGCTCCTCGGTAGGGGAGGCCTACGAGCAGTACTTC. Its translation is CASSSSVGEAYEQYF.